Listed below are T cell receptor beta chains from one sample, sequenced in a study of blood T cells in healthy people across ages. TCRdb analysed the 5' RACE reads with MiXCR anew, one entry per CDR3 protein. The data hold about 970,000 distinct CDR3 sequences, with roughly 51% observed a single time. Sequenced input: blood. The origin of the receptors is a woman in her fifties or sixties in good health. The CDR3 runs from the conserved cysteine through the conserved F or W. Not all rows give a size; the values are once, few, many and, for expanded clones, a class.

>TRBJ2-5|few|TRBV5-1
CASSTSQGHQETQYF
>TRBJ2-3|NA|TRBV6-6
CASSPMTSGGTDTQYF
>TRBJ1-6|NA|TRBV14
CASSRTPGPSVNSPLHF
>NA|NA|TRBV30
CAWSVEGTETQYF
>TRBJ1-3|NA|TRBV29-1
CSVVADSGNTIYF
>TRBJ2-7|few|TRBV29-1
CSVNRGPYEQYF
>TRBJ2-1|few|TRBV20-1
CSAPPGLAGREQFF
>TRBJ2-5|NA|TRBV9
CASSATVQETQYF
>TRBJ2-1|NA|TRBV20-1
CSAEGNNEQFF
>TRBJ2-6|few|TRBV28
CASSLIGRQSSGANVLTF
>TRBJ2-7|NA|TRBV6-5
CASSYQVSDEQYF
>TRBJ2-1|NA|TRBV7-2
CASSLKLQGYYNEQFF
>TRBJ2-1|NA|TRBV7-8
CASSTVTQGLYNEQFF
>TRBJ2-1|NA|TRBV4-1
CASSHPSGGYNEQFF
>TRBJ2-1|NA|TRBV10-3
CAISKSIGGKAAEGPYNEQFF
>TRBJ1-2|once|TRBV7-8
CASSLWDRGQVNYGYTF
>TRBJ2-3|many|TRBV29-1
CSAQSLAADTQYF
>TRBJ2-3|many|TRBV18
CASSAGTGYTDTQYF
>TRBJ2-3|NA|TRBV2
CASETEVTDTQYF
>NA|NA|TRBV27
CASSLGSTGGGEQYF
>TRBJ1-5|many|TRBV10-3
CAINDRGDQPQHF
>TRBJ2-1|NA|TRBV27
CASSFGGALNEQFF
>TRBJ2-3|NA|TRBV5-6
CASSLDTTDTQYF
>TRBJ2-5|NA|TRBV12-3/TRBV12-4
CASSNSGLAGDPQYF